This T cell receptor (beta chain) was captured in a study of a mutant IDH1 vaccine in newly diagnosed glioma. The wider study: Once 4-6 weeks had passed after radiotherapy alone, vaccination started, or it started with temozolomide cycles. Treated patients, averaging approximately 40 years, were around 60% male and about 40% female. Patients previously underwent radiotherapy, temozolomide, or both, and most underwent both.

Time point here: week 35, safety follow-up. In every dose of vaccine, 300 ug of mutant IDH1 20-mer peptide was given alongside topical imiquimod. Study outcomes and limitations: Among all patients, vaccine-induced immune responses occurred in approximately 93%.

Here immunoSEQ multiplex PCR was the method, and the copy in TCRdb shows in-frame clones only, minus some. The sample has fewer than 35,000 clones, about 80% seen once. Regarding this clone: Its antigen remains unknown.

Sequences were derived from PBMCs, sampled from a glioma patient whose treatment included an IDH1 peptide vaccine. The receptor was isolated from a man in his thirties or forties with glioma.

The CDR3 DNA follows: TGTGCCAGCAGCTTAGTGGGGGAAGGAACTGGCTACACCTTC. Its protein is CASSLVGEGTGYTF. This chain uses TRBV7-8 with TRBJ1-2; D is perhaps TRBD1 (5 bases). V was pared by 1 base and J by 7 bases, with 13 bases between. Germline CDR1 is SGHVS and CDR2 is FQNEAQ. The CDR3 has 14 residues.